What follows describes a single T cell receptor (beta chain). The antigen remains unidentified. This sample includes further DNA sequences coding for the same CDR3. This table comes from immunoSEQ multiplex PCR, and its TCRdb copy is limited to in-frame clones, with some not included. The table lists roughly 1.4 million clones, approximately 98.5% of them singletons. This entry is derived from a study of shared clonotypes between healthy human individuals. The V and J ends lost 0 bases and 0 bases respectively, with 4 bases between them. The CDR3 is 15 residues long. Germline V gene data show CDR1 as SGDLS and CDR2 as YYNGEE. Findings and limits, study-wide: Generally, naive subsets (rather than memory subsets) showed larger estimated richness.

The gene calls are TRBV9 and TRBJ2-6; D is unresolved. The sequenced sample was naive CD4+ T cells sorted from blood. As for subset: CD45RA+ positively selected. The sequence came from a man aged 30 to 45 in good health. CDR3 sequence (DNA): TGTGCCAGCAGCGTAGGAGGCTCTGGGGCCAACGTCCTGACTTTC. This encodes CASSVGGSGANVLTF.